The T cell receptor beta chain described here comes from a study of blood T cells in healthy people across ages. A sample-barcoded 5' primer and a J-beta primer mix were used in a second PCR of about 6 to 12 cycles. TCRdb processed the 5' RACE reads anew with MiXCR; each CDR3 protein has one entry. This sample has around 800,000 distinct CDR3 sequences; 20% to 30% occur once, and the top ten carry 3%. Trimming cost V 4 bases and J 1 base, with 10 bases left between them. Germline values: CDR1 ENHRY, CDR2 SYGVKD. The CDR3 runs to 14 residues. Separately, the same data were catalogued under a study of T cells of mothers and their children.

The specimen sequenced was blood. The chain couples TRBV10-3 to TRBJ1-2, with D uncertain. The clonotype originates from a boy between 5 and 17 years old in good health. CDR3 in DNA: TGTGCCATCAGTGCACAGCCCTATAACTATGGCTACACCTTC. Amino acid sequence: CAISAQPYNYGYTF.